This T cell receptor beta chain was found in a study of siplizumab effects on memory and regulatory T cells. Study observations and caveats: Siplizumab led to significantly less abundant alloreactive sequences that could be traced back to unstimulated CD4+ memory cells. Naive T cells seemed more diverse than memory cells and seemed major alloresponse contributors. Researchers could map only a minor fraction of alloreactive clones to unstimulated subsets.

Profiled with immunoSEQ multiplex PCR; TCRdb holds only in-frame clones, not every one. Of tens of thousands of clones in the sample, 90% to 98% were seen once. Losses at the gene ends were 2 bases for V and 2 bases for J; bases not matched to a gene: 9. CDR3 length: 18 amino acids. Germline V CDR1 and CDR2: LGHNA, YNFKEQ. TEMRA, effector memory, memory and naive subsets, all unstimulated, were sequenced in a few donor pairs. About this clone itself: Its antigen is as yet unknown.

The receptor comes from a human donor in good health. The sample comprised naive CD8+ T cells sorted from blood. V gene TRBV4-2 combines with J gene TRBJ1-4; TRBD1 matches at 9 bases. CDR3 sequence (DNA): TGTGCCAGCAGCCAACTTGGGACAGGGATCGAGACTAATGAAAAACTGTTTTTT. Its protein product is CASSQLGTGIETNEKLFF.